These T cell receptor beta chains were read from a single sample in a study of cytomegalovirus exposure and HLA in healthy donors. Some clones are missing from TCRdb's copy, which holds only in-frame ones; the method was immunoSEQ multiplex PCR. The sample consists of 120,000 to 150,000 clones, roughly 80% of them appearing once. The sequenced sample consisted of PBMCs. The receptors originated from a man aged 40-55 years in good health and CMV-seropositive. CDR3s include the opening cysteine and the closing phenylalanine or tryptophan. A row's size may be missing; if present it is once, few, many or a size class.

cdr3_aa clone_size v_call
CASSEGVLNEKLFF . TRBV27
CASSWTSGSPNTGELFF few TRBV5-1
CASFTGEAPNTGELFF . TRBV5-1
CASSVSGTGAYGYTF . TRBV6-5
CASSLGGATVTDTQYF . TRBV5-4
CASSLAPGTSNYEQYF . TRBV5-4
CASSPGTGNEKLFF few TRBV18
CARIPPQDWTWEQYF . TRBV21-1
CASSLALGQETQYF . TRBV5-4
CASSPPRQGGYGYTF . TRBV6-1
CASSVVLDWRVTGELFF . TRBV9
CASRPGGAGTGELFF . TRBV6-1
CASSISTGGRNEQFF . TRBV19
CASSPGSGSSYEQYF . TRBV7-3
CAISGSGRDTGELFF . TRBV10-3
CASSSIGVGEAFF . TRBV18
CASSPLRDSNYNEQFF . TRBV18
CASSPSAQYF few TRBV18
CSARPYYGYTF . TRBV20-1
CASSEQGSSYEQYF . TRBV11-2
CASSLSGVSYEQYF . TRBV7-9
CASSQGEGRGLSPLHF . TRBV4-2
CASSDEGASYNEQFF . TRBV2
CASSSPDRGMWGYTF . TRBV7-8
CASQAGARALGYTF . TRBV2
CATRQGSNEQFF . TRBV6-5
CASSVAGVGYNEQFF once TRBV7-2
CAISESSGSGSHNEQFF . TRBV10-3
CASSQEFGDYKETQYF few TRBV4-2
CASRRSTKPYEQYF . TRBV6-5
CASSLEAGETHGYTF . TRBV5-1
CATSRDWVRGNYGYTF . TRBV15
CASSLALSRESHTEAFF . TRBV7-2
CASGESPYEQYF . TRBV2
CASSGVGAAEGETQYF . TRBV9
CASSLEAGANEKLFF . TRBV5-1
CASSLGRGQGGHYEQYF . TRBV5-1
CSALVLGSYNEQFF few TRBV29-1
CASSDGLAGVTGELFF . TRBV6-1
CASGLTGGGGQPQHF . TRBV5-8
CASSVSIETQYF . TRBV6-1